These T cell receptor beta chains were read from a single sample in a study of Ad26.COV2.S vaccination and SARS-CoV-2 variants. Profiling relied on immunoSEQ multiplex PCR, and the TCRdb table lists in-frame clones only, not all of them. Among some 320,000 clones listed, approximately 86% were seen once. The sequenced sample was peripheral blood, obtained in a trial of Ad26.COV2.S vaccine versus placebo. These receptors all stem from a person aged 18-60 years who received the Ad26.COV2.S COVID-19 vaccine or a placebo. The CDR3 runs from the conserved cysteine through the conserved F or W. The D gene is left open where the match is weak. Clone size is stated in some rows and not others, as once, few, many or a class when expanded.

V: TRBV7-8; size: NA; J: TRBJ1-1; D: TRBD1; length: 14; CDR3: CASSSTGYDTEAFF; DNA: TGTGCCAGCAGCTCGACAGGGTATGACACTGAAGCTTTCTTT
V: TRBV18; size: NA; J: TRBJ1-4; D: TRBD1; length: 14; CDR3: CASSGTGGNEKLFF; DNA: TGTGCCAGCTCTGGGACAGGGGGGAATGAAAAACTGTTTTTT
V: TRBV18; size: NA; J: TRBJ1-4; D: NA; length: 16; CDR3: CASSPPRQLTNEKLFF; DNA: TGTGCCAGCTCACCACCTCGCCAGCTAACTAATGAAAAACTGTTTTTT
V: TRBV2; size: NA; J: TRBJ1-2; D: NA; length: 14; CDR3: CASTPEGRIYGYTF; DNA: TGTGCCAGCACCCCAGAGGGTAGGATCTATGGCTACACCTTC
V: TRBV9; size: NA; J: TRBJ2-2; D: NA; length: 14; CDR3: CASSVLANTGELFF; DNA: TGTGCCAGCAGCGTTCTAGCGAACACCGGGGAGCTGTTTTTT
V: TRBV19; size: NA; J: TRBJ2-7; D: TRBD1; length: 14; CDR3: CASKIRTGSYEQYF; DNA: TGTGCCAGTAAAATTAGGACAGGGTCCTACGAGCAGTACTTC
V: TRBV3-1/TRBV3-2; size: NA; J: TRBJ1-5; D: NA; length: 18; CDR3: CASSQDLEQGHSNQPQHF; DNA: TGTGCCAGCAGCCAAGATCTTGAGCAGGGGCATAGCAATCAGCCCCAGCATTTT
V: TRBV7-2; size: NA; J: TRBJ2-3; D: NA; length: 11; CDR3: CASSLFDTQYF; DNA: TGTGCCAGCAGCTTATTCGATACGCAGTATTTT
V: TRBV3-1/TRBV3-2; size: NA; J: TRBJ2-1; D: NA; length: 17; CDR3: CASSQWDGGLGGGEQFF; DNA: TGTGCCAGCAGCCAATGGGACGGCGGCCTAGGGGGGGGTGAGCAGTTCTTC
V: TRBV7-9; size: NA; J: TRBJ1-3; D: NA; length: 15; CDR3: CATNEGVTNGNTIYF; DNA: TGTGCCACCAACGAGGGGGTGACAAATGGAAACACCATATATTTT
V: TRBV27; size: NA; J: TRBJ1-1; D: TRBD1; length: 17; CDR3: CASSSARRQGWGTEAFF; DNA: TGTGCCAGCAGTTCCGCACGAAGACAGGGTTGGGGCACTGAAGCTTTCTTT
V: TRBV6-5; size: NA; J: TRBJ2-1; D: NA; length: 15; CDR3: CASRAGALAYNEQFF; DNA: TGTGCCAGCAGGGCCGGTGCCCTAGCCTACAATGAGCAGTTCTTC
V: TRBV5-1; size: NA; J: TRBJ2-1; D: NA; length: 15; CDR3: CASSGTDGAYNEQFF; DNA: TGCGCCAGCAGCGGAACCGACGGGGCCTACAATGAGCAGTTCTTC
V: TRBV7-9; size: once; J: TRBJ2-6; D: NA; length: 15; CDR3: CASSLGPTGANVLTF; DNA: TGTGCCAGCAGCTTAGGACCTACTGGGGCCAACGTCCTGACTTTC
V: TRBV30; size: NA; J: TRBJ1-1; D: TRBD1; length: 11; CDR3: CAWSPRTGGIF; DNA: TGTGCCTGGAGTCCTAGGACAGGAGGAATCTTT
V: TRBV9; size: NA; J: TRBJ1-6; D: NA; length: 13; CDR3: CASSAPGLAPLHF; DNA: TGTGCCAGCAGCGCCCCAGGGTTAGCACCCCTCCACTTT
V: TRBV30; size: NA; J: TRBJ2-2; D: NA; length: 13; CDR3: CAWSRKGGGELFF; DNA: TGTGCCTGGAGTCGAAAAGGGGGTGGGGAGCTGTTTTTT
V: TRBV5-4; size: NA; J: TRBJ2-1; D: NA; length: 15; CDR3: CASSLPSSETNEQFF; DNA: TGTGCCAGCAGCTTACCGTCTAGTGAGACCAATGAGCAGTTCTTC
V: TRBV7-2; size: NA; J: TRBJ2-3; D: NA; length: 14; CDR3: CASSANPQTDTQYF; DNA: TGTGCCAGCAGCGCAAATCCTCAAACAGATACGCAGTATTTT
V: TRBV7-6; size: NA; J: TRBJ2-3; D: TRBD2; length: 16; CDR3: CASRKGTSGVPDTQYF; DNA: TGTGCCAGCAGAAAAGGGACTAGCGGGGTTCCAGATACGCAGTATTTT
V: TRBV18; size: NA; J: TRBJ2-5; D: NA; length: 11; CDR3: CASSPEETQYF; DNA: TGTGCCAGCTCACCCGAAGAGACCCAGTACTTC
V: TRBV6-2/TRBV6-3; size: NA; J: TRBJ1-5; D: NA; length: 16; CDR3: CASSRLETGSNQPQHF; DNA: TGTGCCAGCAGTCGCCTCGAGACAGGTAGCAATCAGCCCCAGCATTTT
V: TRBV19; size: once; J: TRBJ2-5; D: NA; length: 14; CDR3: CASSIGQGVETQYF; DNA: TGTGCCAGTAGTATAGGGCAGGGAGTGGAGACCCAGTACTTC
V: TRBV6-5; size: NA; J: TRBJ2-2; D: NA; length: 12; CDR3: CASSTRPGELFF; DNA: TGTGCCAGCAGTACTAGACCTGGGGAGCTGTTTTTT
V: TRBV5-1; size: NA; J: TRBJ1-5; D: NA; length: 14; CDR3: CASRPDRSNQPQHF; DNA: TGCGCCAGCAGACCAGACAGGAGCAATCAGCCCCAGCATTTT
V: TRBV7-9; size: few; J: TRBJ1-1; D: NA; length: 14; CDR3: CASSLVSGSIEAFF; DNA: TGTGCCAGCAGCTTAGTTTCAGGGTCCATTGAAGCTTTCTTT
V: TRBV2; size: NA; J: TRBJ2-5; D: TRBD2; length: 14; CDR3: CASNRLAVPGTQYF; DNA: TGTGCCAGCAACAGACTAGCGGTTCCCGGGACCCAGTACTTC
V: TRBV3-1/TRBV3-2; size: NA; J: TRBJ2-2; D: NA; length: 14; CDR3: CASSQDTNTGELFF; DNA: TGTGCCAGCAGCCAAGATACGAACACCGGGGAGCTGTTTTTT
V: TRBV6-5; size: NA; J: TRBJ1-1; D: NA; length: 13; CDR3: CASRRTENTEAFF; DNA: TGTGCCAGCAGGCGGACAGAGAACACTGAAGCTTTCTTT
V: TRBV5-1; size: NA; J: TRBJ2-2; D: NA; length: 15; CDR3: CASSLGQLNTGELFF; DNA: TGCGCCAGCAGCTTGGGACAACTGAACACCGGGGAGCTGTTTTTT
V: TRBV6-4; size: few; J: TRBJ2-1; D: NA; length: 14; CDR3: CASSRAGGYNEQFF; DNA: TGTGCCAGCAGTCGGGCAGGGGGGTACAATGAGCAGTTCTTC
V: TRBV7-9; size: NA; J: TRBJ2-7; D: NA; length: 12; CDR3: CASSSINYEQYF; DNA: TGTGCCAGCAGCTCAATAAATTACGAGCAGTACTTC
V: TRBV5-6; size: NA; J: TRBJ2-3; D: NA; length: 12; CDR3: CASSHNTDTQYF; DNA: TGTGCCAGCAGCCACAACACAGATACGCAGTATTTT
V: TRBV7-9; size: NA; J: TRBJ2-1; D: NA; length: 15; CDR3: CASSLGGGFYNEQFF; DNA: TGTGCCAGCAGCTTGGGCGGGGGCTTCTACAATGAGCAGTTCTTC
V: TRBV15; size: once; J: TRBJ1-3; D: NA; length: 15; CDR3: CATSREVYSGNTIYF; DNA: TGTGCCACCAGCAGAGAGGTCTACTCTGGAAACACCATATATTTT
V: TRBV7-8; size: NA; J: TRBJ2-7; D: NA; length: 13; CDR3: CASNPGERAEQYF; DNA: TGTGCCAGCAATCCCGGAGAAAGGGCTGAGCAGTACTTC
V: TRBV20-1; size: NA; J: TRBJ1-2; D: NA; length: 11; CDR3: CSARAYYGYTF; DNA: TGCAGTGCTAGAGCCTACTATGGCTACACCTTC
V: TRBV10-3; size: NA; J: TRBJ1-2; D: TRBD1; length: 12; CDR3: CAHRQGDYGYTF; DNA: TGTGCCCACAGACAGGGCGACTATGGCTACACCTTC
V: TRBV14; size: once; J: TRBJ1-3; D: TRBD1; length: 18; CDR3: CASSPFARDRGSGNTIYF; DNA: TGTGCCAGCAGCCCTTTTGCCCGGGACAGGGGCTCTGGAAACACCATATATTTT
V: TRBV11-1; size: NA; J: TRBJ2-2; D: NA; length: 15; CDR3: CASSSFGLAEGELFF; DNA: TGTGCCAGCAGCTCCTTTGGCCTAGCTGAAGGGGAGCTGTTTTTT
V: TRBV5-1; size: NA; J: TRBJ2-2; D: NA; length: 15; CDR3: CASSLVVGYTGELFF; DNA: TGCGCCAGCAGCTTGGTGGTGGGGTACACCGGGGAGCTGTTTTTT
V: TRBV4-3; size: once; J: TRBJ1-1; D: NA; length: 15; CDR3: CASSQGLIRNTEAFF; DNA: TGCGCCAGCAGCCAAGGCCTTATCCGGAACACTGAAGCTTTCTTT
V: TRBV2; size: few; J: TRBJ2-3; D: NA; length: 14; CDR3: CASRGGTSADTQYF; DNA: TGTGCCAGCAGAGGGGGCACTAGCGCAGATACGCAGTATTTT
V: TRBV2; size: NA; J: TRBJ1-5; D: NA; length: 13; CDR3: CASSGRFGQPQHF; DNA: TGTGCCAGCAGTGGAAGATTTGGTCAGCCCCAGCATTTT
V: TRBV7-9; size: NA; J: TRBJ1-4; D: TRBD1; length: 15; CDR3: CASSPRDRGREKLFF; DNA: TGTGCCAGCAGCCCTCGGGACAGGGGGCGTGAAAAACTGTTTTTT
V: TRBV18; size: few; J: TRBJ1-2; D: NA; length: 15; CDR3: CASSPPRGTNYGYTF; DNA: TGTGCCAGCTCACCACCCCGGGGAACGAACTATGGCTACACCTTC
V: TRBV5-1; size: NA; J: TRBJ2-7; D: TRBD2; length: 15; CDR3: CASSPEPRGEGEQYF; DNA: TGCGCCAGCAGCCCGGAACCGCGGGGGGAAGGGGAGCAGTACTTC
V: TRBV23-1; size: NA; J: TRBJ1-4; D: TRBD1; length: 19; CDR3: CASPIGGQLTTLRWEKLFF; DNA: TGCGCCAGCCCGATAGGGGGACAGCTTACAACCCTACGGTGGGAAAAACTGTTTTTT
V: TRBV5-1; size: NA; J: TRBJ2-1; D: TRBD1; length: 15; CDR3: CASSLVGQVYNEQFF; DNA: TGCGCCAGCAGCTTGGTTGGACAGGTCTACAATGAGCAGTTCTTC
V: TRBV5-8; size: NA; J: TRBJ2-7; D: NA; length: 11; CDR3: CASSLYYEQYF; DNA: TGTGCCAGCAGCCTATACTACGAGCAGTACTTC